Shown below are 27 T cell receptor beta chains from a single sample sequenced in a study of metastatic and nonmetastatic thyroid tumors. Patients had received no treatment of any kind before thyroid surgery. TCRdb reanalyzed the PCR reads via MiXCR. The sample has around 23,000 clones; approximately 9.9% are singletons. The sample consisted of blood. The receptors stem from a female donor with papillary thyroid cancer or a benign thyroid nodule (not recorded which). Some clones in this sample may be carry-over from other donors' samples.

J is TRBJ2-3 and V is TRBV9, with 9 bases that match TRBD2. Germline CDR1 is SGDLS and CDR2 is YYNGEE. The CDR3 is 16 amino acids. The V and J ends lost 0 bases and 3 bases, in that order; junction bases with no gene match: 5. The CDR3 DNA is TGTGCCAGCAGCGTAGCCCAGCGGGGGGAAACAGATACGCAGTATTTT. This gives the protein CASSVAQRGETDTQYF.

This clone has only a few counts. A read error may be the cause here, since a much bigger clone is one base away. The CDR3 is CASSLFPLGGAGDEKLFF. Written as DNA, the CDR3 is TGTGCCAGCAGTTTATTTCCTTTGGGGGGTGCTGGGGATGAAAAACTGTTTTTT. The chain carries TRBV28 and TRBJ1-4; the D gene is possibly TRBD1 (5 bases). V was pared by 1 base and J by 6 bases, with 21 bases between. Germline lookup yields CDR1 MDHEN and CDR2 SYDVKM. The CDR3 totals 18 residues.

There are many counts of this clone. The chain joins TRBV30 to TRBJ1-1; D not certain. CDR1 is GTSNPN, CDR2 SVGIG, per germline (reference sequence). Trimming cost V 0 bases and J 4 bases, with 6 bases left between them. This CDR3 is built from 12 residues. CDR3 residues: CAWSVVTTEAFF. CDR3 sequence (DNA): TGTGCCTGGAGTGTTGTGACCACTGAAGCTTTCTTT.

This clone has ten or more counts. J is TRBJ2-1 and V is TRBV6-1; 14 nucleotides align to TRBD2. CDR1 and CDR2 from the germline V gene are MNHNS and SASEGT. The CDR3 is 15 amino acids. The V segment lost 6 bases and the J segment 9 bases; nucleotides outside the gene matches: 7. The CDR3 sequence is CASSLGLAGAGEQFF. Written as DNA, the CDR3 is TGTGCCAGCAGCTTGGGACTAGCGGGAGCTGGTGAGCAGTTCTTC.

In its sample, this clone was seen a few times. This CDR3 is CASSPVVGGRGEQYF. The CDR3 nucleotides read TGTGCCAGCAGCCCAGTTGTGGGGGGCAGAGGCGAGCAGTACTTC. This rearrangement joins TRBV27 to TRBJ2-7, with D perhaps given as TRBD1 or TRBD2 (6 bases each). The CDR3 spans 15 residues. Per germline, CDR1 MNHEY and CDR2 SMNVEV (reference sequence). Trimming cost V 6 bases and J 6 bases, with 21 bases left between them.

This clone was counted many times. The CDR3 DNA is TGTGCCAGCAGTAGGACAGGGGCGGACACCGGGGAGCTGTTTTTT. This translates into CASSRTGADTGELFF. This sequence joins TRBV7-3 and TRBJ2-2; TRBD1 matches 9 bases. The V and J ends lost 6 bases and 3 bases, in that order; junction bases with no gene match: 5. Germline loops: CDR1 SGHTA, CDR2 FQGTGA. The CDR3 spans 15 residues.

CDR3 loop: CASRRTGTNYGYTF. DNA of the CDR3: TGTGCCAGCAGAAGGACAGGCACTAACTATGGCTACACCTTC. The chain uses TRBV6-1 and TRBJ1-2, with 7 bases identical to TRBD1. Trimming removed 6 bases from V and 0 bases from J; junction bases left unmatched: 4. The CDR3 length is 14 residues. Germline assignment: CDR1 MNHNS and CDR2 SASEGT.

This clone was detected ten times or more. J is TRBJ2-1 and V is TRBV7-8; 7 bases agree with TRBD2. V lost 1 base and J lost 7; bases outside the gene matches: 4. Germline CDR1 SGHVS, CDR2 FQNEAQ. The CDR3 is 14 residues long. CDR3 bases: TGTGCCAGCAGCTTAGGCGGGGAGGGGAATGAGCAGTTCTTC. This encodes CASSLGGEGNEQFF.

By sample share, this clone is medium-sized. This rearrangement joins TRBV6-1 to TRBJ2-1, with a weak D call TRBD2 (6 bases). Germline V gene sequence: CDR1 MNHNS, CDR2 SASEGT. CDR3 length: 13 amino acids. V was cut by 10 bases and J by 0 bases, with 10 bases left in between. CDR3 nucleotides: TGTGCCACTGGACTAAGCTCCTACAATGAGCAGTTCTTC. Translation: CATGLSSYNEQFF.

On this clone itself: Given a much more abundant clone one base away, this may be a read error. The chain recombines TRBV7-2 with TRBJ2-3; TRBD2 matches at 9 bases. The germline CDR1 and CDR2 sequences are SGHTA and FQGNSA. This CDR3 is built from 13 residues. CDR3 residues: CVSSPTSGRGEYF. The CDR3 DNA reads TGTGTCAGCAGCCCGACTAGCGGTCGGGGAGAGTATTTT.

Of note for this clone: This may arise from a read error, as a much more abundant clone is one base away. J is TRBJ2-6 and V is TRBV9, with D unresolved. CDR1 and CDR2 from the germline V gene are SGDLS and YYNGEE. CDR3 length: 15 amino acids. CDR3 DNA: TGTGCCAGCAGCGTAGAAGCGTCTGGGTCCAACGTCCTGACTTTC. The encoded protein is CASSVEASGSNVLTF.

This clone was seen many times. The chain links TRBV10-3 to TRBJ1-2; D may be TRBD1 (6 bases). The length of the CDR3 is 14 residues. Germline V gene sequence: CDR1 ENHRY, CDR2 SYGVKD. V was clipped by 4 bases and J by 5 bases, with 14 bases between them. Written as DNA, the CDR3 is TGTGCCATCAGTGTGGGGGCGGACAGATATGGCTACACCTTC. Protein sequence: CAISVGADRYGYTF.

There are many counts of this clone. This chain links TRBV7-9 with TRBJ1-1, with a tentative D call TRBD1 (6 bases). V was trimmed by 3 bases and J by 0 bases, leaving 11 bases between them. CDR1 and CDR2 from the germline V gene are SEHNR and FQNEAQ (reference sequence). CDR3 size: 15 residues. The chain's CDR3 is CASSFLTGLNTEAFF. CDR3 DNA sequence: TGTGCCAGCAGCTTTCTTACAGGGCTGAACACTGAAGCTTTCTTT. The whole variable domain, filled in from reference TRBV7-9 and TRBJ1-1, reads DTGVSQNPRHKITKRGQNVTFRCDPISEHNRLYWYRQTLGQGPEFLTYFQNEAQLEKSRLLSDRFSAERPKGSFSTLEIQRTEQGDSAMYLCASSFLTGLNTEAFFGQGTRLTVV.

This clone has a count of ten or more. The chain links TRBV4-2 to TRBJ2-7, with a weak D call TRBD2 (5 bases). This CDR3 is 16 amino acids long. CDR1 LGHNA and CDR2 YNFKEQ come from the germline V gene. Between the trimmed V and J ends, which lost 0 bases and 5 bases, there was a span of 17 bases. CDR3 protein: CASSQDLRGSLHEQYF. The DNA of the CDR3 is TGTGCCAGCAGCCAAGATCTCCGTGGGAGTTTACACGAGCAGTACTTC.

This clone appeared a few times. The CDR3 spells CASSVDWGGYPQHF. CDR3 sequence (DNA): TGTGCCAGCAGTGTTGATTGGGGGGGTTATCCCCAGCATTTT. The chain is built from TRBV6-1 and TRBJ1-5, with D possibly TRBD1 on 5 matching bases. This CDR3 has 14 residues. V lost 4 bases and J lost 10, with 17 bases in between. Germline CDR1 reads MNHNS; CDR2 reads SASEGT.

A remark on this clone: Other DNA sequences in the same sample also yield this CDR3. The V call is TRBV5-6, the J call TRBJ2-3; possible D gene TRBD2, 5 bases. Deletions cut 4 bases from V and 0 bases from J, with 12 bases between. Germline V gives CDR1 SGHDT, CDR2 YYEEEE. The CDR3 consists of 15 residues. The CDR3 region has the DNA TGTGCCAGCAGCCTAAGCGGCCAGAGCACAGATACGCAGTATTTT. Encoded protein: CASSLSGQSTDTQYF. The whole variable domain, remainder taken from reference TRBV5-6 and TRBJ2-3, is DAGVTQSPTHLIKTRGQQVTLRCSPKSGHDTVSWYQQALGQGPQFIFQYYEEEERQRGNFPDRFSGHQFPNYSSELNVNALLLGDSALYLCASSLSGQSTDTQYFGPGTRLTVL.

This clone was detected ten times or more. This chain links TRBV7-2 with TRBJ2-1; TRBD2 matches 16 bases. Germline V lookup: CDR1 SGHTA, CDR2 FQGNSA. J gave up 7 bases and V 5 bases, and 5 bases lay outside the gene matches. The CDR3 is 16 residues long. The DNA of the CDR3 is TGTGCCAGCAGCCCCGGGACTAGCGGGAGGGTAAATGAGCAGTTCTTC. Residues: CASSPGTSGRVNEQFF. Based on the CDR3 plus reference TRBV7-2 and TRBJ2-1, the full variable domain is GAGVSQSPSNKVTEKGKDVELRCDPISGHTALYWYRQSLGQGLEFLIYFQGNSAPDKSGLPSDRFSAERTGGSVSTLTIQRTQQEDSAVYLCASSPGTSGRVNEQFFGPGTRLTVL.

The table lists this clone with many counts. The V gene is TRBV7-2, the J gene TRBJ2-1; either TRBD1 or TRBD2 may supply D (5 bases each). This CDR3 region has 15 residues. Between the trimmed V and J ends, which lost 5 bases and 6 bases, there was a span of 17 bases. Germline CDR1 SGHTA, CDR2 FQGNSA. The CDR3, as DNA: TGTGCCAGCAGCCGGCCGGGACGGGGAATCAATGAGCAGTTCTTC. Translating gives CASSRPGRGINEQFF. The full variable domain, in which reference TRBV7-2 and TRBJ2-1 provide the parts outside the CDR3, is GAGVSQSPSNKVTEKGKDVELRCDPISGHTALYWYRQSLGQGLEFLIYFQGNSAPDKSGLPSDRFSAERTGGSVSTLTIQRTQQEDSAVYLCASSRPGRGINEQFFGPGTRLTVL.

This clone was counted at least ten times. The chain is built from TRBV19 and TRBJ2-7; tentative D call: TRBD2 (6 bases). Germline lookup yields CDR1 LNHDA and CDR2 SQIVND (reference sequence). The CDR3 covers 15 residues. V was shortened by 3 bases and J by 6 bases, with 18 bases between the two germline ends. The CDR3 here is CASSIIGGMVGEQYF. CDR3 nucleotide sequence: TGTGCCAGTAGTATTATCGGGGGAATGGTGGGCGAGCAGTACTTC.

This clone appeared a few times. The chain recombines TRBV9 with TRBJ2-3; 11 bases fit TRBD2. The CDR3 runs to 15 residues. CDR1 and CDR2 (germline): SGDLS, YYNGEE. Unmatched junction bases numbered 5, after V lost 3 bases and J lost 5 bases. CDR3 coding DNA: TGTGCCAGCAGCGGAGGGACTAGCGGTGGAGATACGCAGTATTTT. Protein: CASSGGTSGGDTQYF.

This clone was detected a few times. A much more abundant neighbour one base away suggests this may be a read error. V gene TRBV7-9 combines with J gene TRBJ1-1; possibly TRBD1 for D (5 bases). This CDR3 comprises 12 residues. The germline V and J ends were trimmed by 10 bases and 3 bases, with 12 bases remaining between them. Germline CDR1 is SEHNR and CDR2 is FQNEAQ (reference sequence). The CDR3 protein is CANTEGYTEAFF. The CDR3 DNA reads TGTGCCAACACCGAGGGGTACACTGAAGCTTTCTTT.

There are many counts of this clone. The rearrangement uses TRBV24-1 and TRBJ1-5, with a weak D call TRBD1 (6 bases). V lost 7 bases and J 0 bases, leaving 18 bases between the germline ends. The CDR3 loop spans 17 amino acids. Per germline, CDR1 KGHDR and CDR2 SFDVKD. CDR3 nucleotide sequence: TGTGCCACCAGAAGATACAGGGCGACGGATAGCAATCAGCCCCAGCATTTT. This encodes CATRRYRATDSNQPQHF.

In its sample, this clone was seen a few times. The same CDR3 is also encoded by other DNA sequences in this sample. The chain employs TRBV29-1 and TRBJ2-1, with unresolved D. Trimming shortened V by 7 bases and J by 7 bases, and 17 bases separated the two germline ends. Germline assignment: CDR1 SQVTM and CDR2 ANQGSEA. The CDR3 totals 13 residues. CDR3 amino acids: CSGLKGLLNEQFF. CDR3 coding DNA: TGCAGCGGGTTAAAGGGCCTTCTGAATGAGCAGTTCTTC.

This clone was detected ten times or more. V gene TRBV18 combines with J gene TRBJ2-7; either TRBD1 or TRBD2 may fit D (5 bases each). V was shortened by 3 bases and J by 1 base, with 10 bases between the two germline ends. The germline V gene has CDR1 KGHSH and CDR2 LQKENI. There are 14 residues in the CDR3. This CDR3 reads CASSPGTDSYEQYF. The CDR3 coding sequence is TGTGCCAGCTCACCCGGGACCGATTCCTACGAGCAGTACTTC.

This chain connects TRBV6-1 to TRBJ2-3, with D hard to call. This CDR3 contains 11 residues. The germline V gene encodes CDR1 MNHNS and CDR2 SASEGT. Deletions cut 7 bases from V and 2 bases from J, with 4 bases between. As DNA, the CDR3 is TGTGCCAGCACCTACACAGATACGCAGTATTTT. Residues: CASTYTDTQYF.

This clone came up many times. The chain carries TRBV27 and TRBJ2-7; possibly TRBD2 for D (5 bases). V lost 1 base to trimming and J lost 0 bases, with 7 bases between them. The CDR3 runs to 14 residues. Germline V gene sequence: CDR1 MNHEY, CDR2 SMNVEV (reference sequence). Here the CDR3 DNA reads TGTGCCAGCAGTTTATTGACTACCTCCTACGAGCAGTACTTC. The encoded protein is CASSLLTTSYEQYF.

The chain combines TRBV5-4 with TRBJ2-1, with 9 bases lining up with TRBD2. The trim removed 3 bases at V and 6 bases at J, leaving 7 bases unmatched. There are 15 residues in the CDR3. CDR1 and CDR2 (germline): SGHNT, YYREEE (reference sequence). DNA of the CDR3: TGTGCCAGCAGCTCAGTAATAGCGGGGGTCAATGAGCAGTTCTTC. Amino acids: CASSSVIAGVNEQFF.